A single sample is the source of the 22 T cell receptor beta chains below, sequenced in a study of T cell changes during pregnancy in multiple sclerosis. This table comes from immunoSEQ multiplex PCR, and its TCRdb copy is limited to in-frame clones, with some not included. The table includes under 85,000 clones, approximately 90% detected once. The specimen comprised CD4+ T cells from peripheral blood mononuclear cells, sampled before pregnancy. The origin of the receptors is a female donor with multiple sclerosis, enrolled in a pregnancy study.

The rearrangement links TRBV25-1 to TRBJ2-2; perhaps TRBD1 as D (5 bases). This CDR3 has 15 residues. Trimming removed 4 bases at V and 6 bases at J, with 15 bases between. Germline loops: CDR1 MGHDK, CDR2 SYGVNS. The CDR3 spells CASSAIGAFPGELFF. For the CDR3, the DNA is TGTGCCAGCAGTGCGATTGGGGCCTTTCCCGGGGAGCTGTTTTTT.

This chain connects TRBV5-1 to TRBJ1-4; the match to TRBD1 covers 7 bases. Germline V gene sequence: CDR1 SGHRS, CDR2 YFSETQ. The CDR3 is made up of 17 amino acids. With V trimmed by 4 bases and J by 0 bases, 9 bases remained unmatched. The CDR3 region is CASSPNRGSATNEKLFF. The CDR3 bases are TGCGCCAGCAGCCCAAACAGGGGCAGCGCAACTAATGAAAAACTGTTTTTT.

V is TRBV5-1 and J is TRBJ1-1; 7 bases match TRBD1. Germline trimming cut 3 bases from V and 0 bases from J; bases unmatched to any gene: 2. The CDR3 is 14 residues long. Germline CDR1 reads SGHRS; CDR2 reads YFSETQ. The DNA for the CDR3 is TGCGCCAGCAGCTCAACAGGGGTGAACACTGAAGCTTTCTTT. This encodes CASSSTGVNTEAFF.

The chain links TRBV4-1 to TRBJ2-3, with TRBD1 identical over 8 bases. After removal of 1 base from V and 1 base from J, the junction contained 7 bases not matched to a gene. CDR1 and CDR2 from the germline V gene are MGHRA and YSYEKL. The CDR3 covers 17 residues. CDR3 region: CASSQGRQGLRTDTQYF. In DNA form, the CDR3 reads TGCGCCAGCAGCCAAGGGCGACAGGGGCTACGCACAGATACGCAGTATTTT.

The genes are TRBV5-1 and TRBJ1-2; D is undetermined. Germline assignment: CDR1 SGHRS and CDR2 YFSETQ. The CDR3 spans 14 residues. V gave up 5 bases and J gave up 4 bases, with 15 bases separating them. CDR3 sequence (DNA): TGCGCCAGCAGTGAGCAGGCTTCGGTCTATGGCTACACCTTC. Translation: CASSEQASVYGYTF.

This clone occurred once. The chain uses TRBV19 and TRBJ2-2, with a tentative D call TRBD1 (5 bases). The V and J ends lost 5 bases and 5 bases respectively, with 15 bases between them. CDR1 and CDR2 from the germline V gene are LNHDA and SQIVND (reference sequence). The CDR3 totals 15 residues. As DNA, the CDR3 is TGTGCCAGTAGTCTCATTTCCAGGGTGACCGGGGAGCTGTTTTTT. Translation: CASSLISRVTGELFF.

The genes are TRBV21-1 and TRBJ1-5; whether TRBD1, the table's D call, matches the DNA was not checked. TRBV21-1 is deemed a pseudogene. This CDR3 region has 18 residues. The CDR3 DNA sequence: TGTGCCAGCAATCCACCGGGACAGGGAGTCTTTGGGAATCAGCCCCAGCATTTT. This gives the protein CASNPPGQGVFGNQPQHF.

This rearrangement joins TRBV5-6 to TRBJ1-2; 8 bases align to TRBD1. The CDR3 is made up of 14 amino acids. Trimming removed 2 bases from V and 4 bases from J; junction bases left unmatched: 4. CDR1 SGHDT and CDR2 YYEEEE come from the germline V gene. The CDR3: CASSLPDRGYGYTF. The CDR3 DNA is TGTGCCAGCAGCTTACCCGACAGGGGCTATGGCTACACCTTC.

This chain links TRBV7-8 with TRBJ2-3, with D maybe TRBD1 (6 bases). CDR1 SGHVS and CDR2 FQNEAQ come from the germline V gene. The CDR3 contains 17 residues. V was cut by 10 bases and J by 3 bases, with 26 bases left in between. The CDR3 reads CATSLTLGQPETDTQYF. The CDR3 bases are TGTGCCACCTCCCTCACGCTGGGACAACCAGAGACAGATACGCAGTATTTT.

The chain joins TRBV19 to TRBJ1-5; 7 nucleotides match TRBD1. Germline CDR1 reads LNHDA; CDR2 reads SQIVND (reference sequence). The CDR3 has 15 residues. Unmatched junction bases numbered 1, after V lost 0 bases and J lost 2 bases. CDR3 nucleotides: TGTGCCAGTAGTATAGACGGACAGGGCAATCAGCCCCAGCATTTT. Encoded protein: CASSIDGQGNQPQHF.

This clone was seen more than once but under ten times. This chain connects TRBV5-4 to TRBJ2-2; D is perhaps TRBD2 (6 bases). The ends were cut back, 4 bases at V and 1 base at J, with 11 bases in the middle. The CDR3 extends over 15 amino acids. Germline lookup yields CDR1 SGHNT and CDR2 YYREEE (reference sequence). The CDR3 sequence is CASSPGELNTGELFF. For the CDR3, the DNA is TGTGCCAGCAGCCCGGGGGAATTGAACACCGGGGAGCTGTTTTTT.

This sequence joins TRBV11-2 and TRBJ2-7; D is undetermined. CDR1 is SGHAT and CDR2 is FQNNGV in the germline V gene. Trimming cost V 5 bases and J 4 bases, with 9 bases left between them. CDR3 size: 12 residues. The CDR3 spells CASSQSGYEQYF. Here the CDR3 DNA reads TGTGCCAGCAGCCAGTCGGGTTACGAGCAGTACTTC.

The genes are TRBV27 and TRBJ1-1; no firm D call. The germline CDR1 and CDR2 sequences are MNHEY and SMNVEV (reference sequence). Trimming cost V 6 bases and J 2 bases, with 13 bases left between them. The CDR3 is 14 residues long. CDR3 region: CASRRGGRNTEAFF. CDR3 nucleotides: TGTGCCAGCAGGCGGGGTGGGAGAAACACTGAAGCTTTCTTT.

The rearrangement uses TRBV7-9 and TRBJ2-1, with unresolved D. CDR3 length: 14 amino acids. Germline V gene lookup returns CDR1 SEHNR and CDR2 FQNEAQ (reference sequence). V was shortened by 1 base and J by 0 bases, with 4 bases between the two germline ends. The CDR3: CASSLGSSYNEQFF. For the CDR3, the DNA is TGTGCCAGCAGCTTAGGGAGCTCCTACAATGAGCAGTTCTTC. Based on the CDR3 plus reference TRBV7-9 and TRBJ2-1, the full variable domain is DTGVSQNPRHKITKRGQNVTFRCDPISEHNRLYWYRQTLGQGPEFLTYFQNEAQLEKSRLLSDRFSAERPKGSFSTLEIQRTEQGDSAMYLCASSLGSSYNEQFFGPGTRLTVL.

The V and J genes are TRBV30 and TRBJ1-5; D perhaps matches TRBD1 (5 bases). Germline V gene sequence: CDR1 GTSNPN, CDR2 SVGIG (reference sequence). The CDR3 loop spans 16 amino acids. Trimming pared 0 bases from V and 6 bases from J, leaving 18 bases between. CDR3 in amino acids: CAWSVPTGSGGQPQHF. The CDR3 DNA reads as TGTGCCTGGAGTGTACCTACGGGATCGGGGGGTCAGCCCCAGCATTTT.

The rearrangement joins TRBV9 to TRBJ2-2, with D maybe TRBD2 (5 bases). CDR3 length: 15 amino acids. The V end was cut by 1 base, the J end by 7 bases, with 14 bases between. The germline V gene encodes CDR1 SGDLS and CDR2 YYNGEE. The CDR3 loop reads CASSVTGNAGGELFF. The CDR3 bases are TGTGCCAGCAGCGTAACGGGGAATGCAGGCGGGGAGCTGTTTTTT.

The J gene is TRBJ2-1, the V gene TRBV28; 9 bases are a match to TRBD1. There are 16 residues in the CDR3. Losses at the gene ends were 5 bases for V and 0 bases for J; bases not matched to a gene: 5. In germline, CDR1 is MDHEN, CDR2 SYDVKM. This CDR3 is CASSPRQGGSYNEQFF. The CDR3 coding sequence is TGTGCCAGCAGTCCCCGACAGGGGGGCTCCTACAATGAGCAGTTCTTC. The entire variable domain, with the rest obtained from reference TRBV28 and TRBJ2-1, is as follows: DVKVTQSSRYLVKRTGEKVFLECVQDMDHENMFWYRQDPGLGLRLIYFSYDVKMKEKGDIPEGYSVSREKKERFSLILESASTNQTSMYLCASSPRQGGSYNEQFFGPGTRLTVL.

The chain combines TRBV7-9 with TRBJ2-2; no clear D. Trimming took 4 bases from V and 0 from J, leaving 6 bases between them. CDR3 length equals 14 residues. Germline V gene sequence: CDR1 SEHNR, CDR2 FQNEAQ (reference sequence). CDR3 sequence: CASSSTTNTGELFF. The DNA for the CDR3 is TGTGCCAGCAGCTCCACAACGAACACCGGGGAGCTGTTTTTT.

The chain couples TRBV10-3 to TRBJ1-1; maybe TRBD1 (6 bases). The CDR3 runs to 13 residues. Trimming pared 5 bases from V and 3 bases from J, leaving 10 bases between. The germline CDR1 and CDR2 sequences are ENHRY and SYGVKD. Here the CDR3 reads CAISQGPDTEAFF. CDR3 nucleotides: TGTGCCATCAGTCAGGGGCCAGACACTGAAGCTTTCTTT.

The chain has TRBV19 and TRBJ1-3; D is unresolved. Per the germline V gene, CDR1 is LNHDA and CDR2 is SQIVND (reference sequence). The CDR3 loop spans 13 amino acids. Trimming removed 10 bases at V and 0 bases at J, with 10 bases between. The CDR3: CATSRGSGNTIYF. CDR3 DNA sequence: TGTGCCACTTCGAGAGGCTCTGGAAACACCATATATTTT.

The chain couples TRBV5-4 to TRBJ2-5; 11 bases agree with TRBD2. V was clipped by 4 bases and J by 5 bases; unmatched bases: 10. From germline, CDR1 is SGHNT and CDR2 YYREEE (reference sequence). This CDR3 region has 16 residues. The CDR3 spells CASSDPTSGKRETQYF. CDR3 bases: TGTGCCAGCAGCGACCCGACTAGCGGGAAAAGGGAGACCCAGTACTTC.

The V gene is TRBV7-9, the J gene TRBJ1-1; D ambiguous. Trimming cost V 3 bases and J 3 bases, with 11 bases left between them. This CDR3 is built from 14 residues. The V gene's germline CDR1 is SEHNR and CDR2 FQNEAQ (reference sequence). CDR3 sequence reads: CASSFPPKYTEAFF. Written as DNA, the CDR3 is TGTGCCAGCAGCTTCCCCCCTAAGTACACTGAAGCTTTCTTT.